This TCR beta chain is from a study of cytomegalovirus exposure and HLA in healthy donors. CDR3 size: 17 residues. With 2 bases removed from V and 0 bases from J, the gap between germline ends came to 14 bases. CDR1 is KGHSH and CDR2 is LQKENI in the germline V gene. Primers included in the PCR were 60 Vbeta and 13 Jbeta primers. Profiled with immunoSEQ multiplex PCR; TCRdb holds only in-frame clones, not every one. The table shows about 120,000 clones, with roughly 9% occurring only once. The V and J genes are TRBV18 and TRBJ1-3; maybe TRBD1 (6 bases). Sequenced input: PBMCs. The receptor was derived from a woman aged 40 to 50 in good health and CMV-seropositive. This CDR3 reads CASSPNSRTDSGNTIYF. The CDR3 DNA is TGTGCCAGCTCACCAAATAGTCGGACAGACTCTGGAAACACCATATATTTT.